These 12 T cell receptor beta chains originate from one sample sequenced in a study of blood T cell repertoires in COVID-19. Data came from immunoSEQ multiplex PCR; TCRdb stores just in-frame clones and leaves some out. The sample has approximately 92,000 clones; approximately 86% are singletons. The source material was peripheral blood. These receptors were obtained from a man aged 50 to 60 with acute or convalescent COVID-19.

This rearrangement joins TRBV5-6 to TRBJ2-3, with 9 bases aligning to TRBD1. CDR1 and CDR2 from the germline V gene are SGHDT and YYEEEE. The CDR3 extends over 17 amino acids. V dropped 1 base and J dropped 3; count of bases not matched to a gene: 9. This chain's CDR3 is CASSLKIYGQGTDTQYF. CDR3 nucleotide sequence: TGTGCCAGCAGCTTGAAAATATATGGACAGGGGACAGATACGCAGTATTTT.

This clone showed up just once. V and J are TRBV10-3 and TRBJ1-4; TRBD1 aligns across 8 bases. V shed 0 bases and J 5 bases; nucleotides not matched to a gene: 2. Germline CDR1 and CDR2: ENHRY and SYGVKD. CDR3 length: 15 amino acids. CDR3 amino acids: CAISESGQGNEKLFF. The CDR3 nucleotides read TGTGCCATCAGTGAGTCCGGACAGGGCAATGAAAAACTGTTTTTT.

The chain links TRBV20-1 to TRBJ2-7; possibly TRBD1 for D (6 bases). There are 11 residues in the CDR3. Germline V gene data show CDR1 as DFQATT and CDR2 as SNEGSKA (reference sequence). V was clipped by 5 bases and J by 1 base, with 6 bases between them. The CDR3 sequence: CSAGQSYEQYF. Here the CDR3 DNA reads TGCAGTGCTGGACAGTCCTACGAGCAGTACTTC.

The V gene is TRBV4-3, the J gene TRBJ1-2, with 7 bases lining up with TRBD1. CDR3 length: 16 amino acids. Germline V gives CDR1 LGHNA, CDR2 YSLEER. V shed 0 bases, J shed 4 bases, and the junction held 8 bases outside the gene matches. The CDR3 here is CASSQDARGQTYGYTF. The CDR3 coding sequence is TGCGCCAGCAGCCAAGATGCGAGGGGGCAGACCTATGGCTACACCTTC.

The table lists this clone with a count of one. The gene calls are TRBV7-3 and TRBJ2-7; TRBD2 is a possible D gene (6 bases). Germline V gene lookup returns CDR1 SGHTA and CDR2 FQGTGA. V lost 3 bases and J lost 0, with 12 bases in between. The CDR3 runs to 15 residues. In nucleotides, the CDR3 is TGTGCCAGCAGCTTGAGAGGCGGGGTCTCCTACGAGCAGTACTTC. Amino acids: CASSLRGGVSYEQYF.

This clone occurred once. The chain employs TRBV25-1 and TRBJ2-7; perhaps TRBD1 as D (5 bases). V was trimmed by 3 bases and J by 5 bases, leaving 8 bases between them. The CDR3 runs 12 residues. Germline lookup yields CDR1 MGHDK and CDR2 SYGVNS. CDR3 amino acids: CASSDTGNEQYF. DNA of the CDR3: TGTGCCAGCAGTGATACAGGTAACGAGCAGTACTTC.

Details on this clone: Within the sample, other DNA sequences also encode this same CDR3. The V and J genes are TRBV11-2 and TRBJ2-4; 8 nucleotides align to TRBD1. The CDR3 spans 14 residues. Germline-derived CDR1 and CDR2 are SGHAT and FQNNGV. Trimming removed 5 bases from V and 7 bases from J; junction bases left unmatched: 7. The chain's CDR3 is CASSPRTGRNIQYF. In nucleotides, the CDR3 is TGTGCCAGCAGCCCGAGGACAGGGCGGAACATTCAGTACTTC.

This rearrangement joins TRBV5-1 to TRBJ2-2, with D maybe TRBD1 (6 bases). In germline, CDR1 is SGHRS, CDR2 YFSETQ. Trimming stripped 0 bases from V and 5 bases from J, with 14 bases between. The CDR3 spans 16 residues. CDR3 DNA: TGCGCCAGCAGCTTGGCCCCAGGGGTTGGGACCGGGGAGCTGTTTTTT. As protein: CASSLAPGVGTGELFF.

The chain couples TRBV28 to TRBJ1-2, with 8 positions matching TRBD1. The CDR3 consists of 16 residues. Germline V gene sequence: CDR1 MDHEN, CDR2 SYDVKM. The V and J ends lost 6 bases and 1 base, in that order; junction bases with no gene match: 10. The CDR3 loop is CASRPTGGAGNYGYTF. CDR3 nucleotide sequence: TGTGCCAGCAGACCTACAGGGGGGGCCGGTAACTATGGCTACACCTTC.

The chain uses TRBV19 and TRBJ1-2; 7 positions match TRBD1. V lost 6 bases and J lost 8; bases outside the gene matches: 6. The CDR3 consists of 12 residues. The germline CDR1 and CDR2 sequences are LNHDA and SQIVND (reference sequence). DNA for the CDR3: TGTGCCAGTAGCGAACAGGGGACGGGCTACACCTTC. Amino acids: CASSEQGTGYTF.

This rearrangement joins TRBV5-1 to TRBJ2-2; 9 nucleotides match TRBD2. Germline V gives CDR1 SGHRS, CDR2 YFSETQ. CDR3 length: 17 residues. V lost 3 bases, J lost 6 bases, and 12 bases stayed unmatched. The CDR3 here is CASSSIGGRGQPGELFF. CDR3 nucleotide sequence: TGCGCCAGCAGCTCAATCGGCGGGAGGGGTCAACCCGGGGAGCTGTTTTTT.

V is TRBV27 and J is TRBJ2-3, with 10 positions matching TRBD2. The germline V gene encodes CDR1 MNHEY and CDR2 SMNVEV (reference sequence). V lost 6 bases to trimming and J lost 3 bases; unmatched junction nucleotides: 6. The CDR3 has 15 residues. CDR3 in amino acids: CASRFSGGRTDTQYF. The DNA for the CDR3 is TGTGCCAGCAGATTTAGCGGGGGGAGGACAGATACGCAGTATTTT.